This TCR beta chain emerged from a study of graft-versus-host responses after intestinal transplantation. Study-wide findings and caveats: The study associated peak circulating GvH clone levels with early post-transplant HvG declines. GvH clones were found in recipient marrow; some appeared first in ileum or blood.

The length of the CDR3 is 16 residues. Germline CDR1 is MNHEY and CDR2 is SMNVEV (reference sequence). V shed 2 bases, J shed 4 bases, and the junction held 4 bases outside the gene matches. For this clone: Its antigen is unknown.

Method: immunoSEQ multiplex PCR; TCRdb's copy keeps in-frame clones and lacks some. This sample has about 100,000 clones, with just over 90% found just once. The sequencing here drew on unstimulated CD8+ T cells sorted from spleen or lymph node cells, taken before intestinal transplant. The receptor was isolated from a human donor who received an intestinal transplant. The chain joins TRBV27 to TRBJ2-1; 11 nucleotides line up with TRBD2. The CDR3 here is CASSLIGTSGYNEQFF. DNA for the CDR3: TGTGCCAGCAGTTTAATCGGGACTAGCGGTTACAATGAGCAGTTCTTC.